This is a list of T cell receptor beta chains from one sample in a study of T cell responses to AZD1222 COVID-19 vaccine. Clones were sequenced by immunoSEQ multiplex PCR, and TCRdb holds only the in-frame ones, with some missing. In the table there are about 170,000 clones, 80% to 90% of which are singletons. The sample consisted of peripheral blood, taken on day 0 of AZD1222 vaccination. The receptors originated from an adult in good health. The CDR3 runs from the conserved cysteine through the conserved F or W. A D gene is named only where the DNA matches it firmly. Some rows mark clone size as missing; the rest say once, few, many or name a class of expanded clone.

CDR3 DNA | CDR3 protein | clone size | J gene | D gene | V gene
TGTGCCACCAGCCCTCGATCTAGCGGGAACACAGATACGCAGTATTTT | CATSPRSSGNTDTQYF | - | TRBJ2-3 | TRBD2 | TRBV15
TGCGCCAGCAGCGGAGGGACAGCTCGGGGCACTGAAGCTTTCTTT | CASSGGTARGTEAFF | - | TRBJ1-1 | TRBD1 | TRBV5-1
TGTGCCAGCAGCTTAACGAGCAGGTTAAGCACAGATACGCAGTATTTT | CASSLTSRLSTDTQYF | - | TRBJ2-3 | - | TRBV7-2
TGTGCCAGCAGTATGGTTTCTGGGGCCAACGTCCTGACTTTC | CASSMVSGANVLTF | - | TRBJ2-6 | - | TRBV27
TGTGCCAGCAGCCGTGTAGGGGGGCGAAACTCCTACGAGCAGTACTTC | CASSRVGGRNSYEQYF | - | TRBJ2-7 | - | TRBV27
TGTGCCAGCAGTTCAGGGTCCCTCTATGGCTACACCTTC | CASSSGSLYGYTF | - | TRBJ1-2 | - | TRBV12-3/TRBV12-4
TGTGCCAGCAGTTACGCAGTCGCTGGGGCCAACGTCCTGACTTTC | CASSYAVAGANVLTF | - | TRBJ2-6 | - | TRBV6-5
TGTGCCAGCAGCTTAGGGCGGTTCGATACGCAGTATTTT | CASSLGRFDTQYF | - | TRBJ2-3 | - | TRBV7-2
TGTGCCAGCAGCTTAGATCTCAAGGTTAGATCCTACGAGCAGTACTTC | CASSLDLKVRSYEQYF | - | TRBJ2-7 | - | TRBV11-2
TGTGCCACCGGGACAGGGGATACAGATACGCAGTATTTT | CATGTGDTDTQYF | - | TRBJ2-3 | TRBD1 | TRBV25-1
TGTGCCAGCAGAAGGGGCGGGGTGGGGAACACTGAAGCTTTCTTT | CASRRGGVGNTEAFF | - | TRBJ1-1 | - | TRBV5-4
TGTGCCAGCAGTTACGGTTTCAATGAGCAGTTCTTC | CASSYGFNEQFF | - | TRBJ2-1 | - | TRBV6-2/TRBV6-3
TGTGCCAGCAGCATCCAAATTGGGGGGTCACAAAATGAGCAGTTCTTC | CASSIQIGGSQNEQFF | few | TRBJ2-1 | - | TRBV7-3
TGTGCCAGCAGCTTAACTTTTGGCGGACTAGCAACCGGGCAGTTCTTC | CASSLTFGGLATGQFF | - | TRBJ2-1 | TRBD2 | TRBV7-3
TGTGCCAGCAGCCCCGCGGGAGGTACCACCTACGAGCAGTACTTC | CASSPAGGTTYEQYF | - | TRBJ2-7 | TRBD2 | TRBV9
TGTGCCAGCAGCCGCGGACAGAGCTCCTACGAGCAGTACTTC | CASSRGQSSYEQYF | once | TRBJ2-7 | - | TRBV7-2
TGCGCCAGAAAACACAGGGTTATCGCCGAGTACGAGCAGTACTTC | CARKHRVIAEYEQYF | - | TRBJ2-7 | - | TRBV5-1
TGTGCCAGCAGCCCGATTTTCGACAGGGGAGGTCAGCCCCAGCATTTT | CASSPIFDRGGQPQHF | few | TRBJ1-5 | TRBD1 | TRBV4-2
TGTGCCAGCAGCGGGTTAGAGCCTAACAACAATCAGCCCCAGCATTTT | CASSGLEPNNNQPQHF | - | TRBJ1-5 | - | TRBV21-1
TGTGCCAGCAGCGTAGCTGAGGCTATCTCCTACGAGCAGTACTTC | CASSVAEAISYEQYF | - | TRBJ2-7 | - | TRBV9
TGTGCCACCAGTGAGCCTGGGACGGATGGCTACACCTTC | CATSEPGTDGYTF | - | TRBJ1-2 | - | TRBV24-1
TGTGCCAGCAGCGGCCATAGCGGGGACCCCTCCTACGAGCAGTACTTC | CASSGHSGDPSYEQYF | - | TRBJ2-7 | TRBD2 | TRBV11-2
TGTGCCAGCAGGCCCGCTAGCGGGGGGGATTTTTTT | CASRPASGGDFF | - | TRBJ2-3 | TRBD2 | TRBV6-6
TGCGCCAGCAGCTTCGGGACAGACTACGAGCAGTACTTC | CASSFGTDYEQYF | - | TRBJ2-7 | TRBD1 | TRBV5-1
TGTGCCAGCAGCGGTGAAGGGAACTATGGCTACACCTTC | CASSGEGNYGYTF | - | TRBJ1-2 | - | TRBV7-8
TGTGCCAGCAGCCCAGCGGGCCGCCTGGGTACGCAGTATTTT | CASSPAGRLGTQYF | - | TRBJ2-3 | - | TRBV7-9
TGTGCCTGGAGCGACAGGGGGCGAGGGGAAAGCAATCAGCCCCAGCATTTT | CAWSDRGRGESNQPQHF | - | TRBJ1-5 | TRBD1 | TRBV30
TGTGCCAGCAGTCTAGACAGGGGCACTGAAGCTTTCTTT | CASSLDRGTEAFF | - | TRBJ1-1 | TRBD1 | TRBV12-3/TRBV12-4
TGTGCCAGCAGTTCAGGACAGATGAACACTGAAGCTTTCTTT | CASSSGQMNTEAFF | - | TRBJ1-1 | - | TRBV6-5
TGTGCCAGCAGCCAAGTAGTACTAGCGGGGGGGGAGCAGTACTTC | CASSQVVLAGGEQYF | - | TRBJ2-7 | TRBD2 | TRBV3-1/TRBV3-2
TGTGCCAGCAGTTACGGGTTGAGACAGCCCCAGCATTTT | CASSYGLRQPQHF | - | TRBJ1-5 | - | TRBV27
- | CASSTSGGGRNTIYF | - | TRBJ1-3 | - | TRBV7-6
TGCAGCGTTGTGCACAGCAACTATGGCTACACCTTC | CSVVHSNYGYTF | - | TRBJ1-2 | - | TRBV29-1
TGTGCTAGCAGACCTAGCGGGGGGGCCGTGGAGACCCAGTACTTC | CASRPSGGAVETQYF | - | TRBJ2-5 | TRBD2 | TRBV7-7
TGTGCCAGCAGTGAAGACAACCAAGAGACCCAGTACTTC | CASSEDNQETQYF | once | TRBJ2-5 | - | TRBV6-1
TGTGCCAGCAGCTTAGAACTAGCGGCCTACAATGAGCAGTTCTTC | CASSLELAAYNEQFF | once | TRBJ2-1 | TRBD2 | TRBV7-8
TGTGCCAGCAGTTACTCGCAGGGTACAGGAAACACCATATATTTT | CASSYSQGTGNTIYF | - | TRBJ1-3 | - | TRBV6-6
TGTGCCAGCAGTGAATATTTCGGGAAGGCCGGGGAGCTGTTTTTT | CASSEYFGKAGELFF | - | TRBJ2-2 | - | TRBV6-1
TGCGCCAGCAGTTACGGCTTGGCGGAAGATACGCAGTATTTT | CASSYGLAEDTQYF | - | TRBJ2-3 | - | TRBV5-1
TGTGCCATCGGAGATCAGTGGGGTTCGAACACCGGGGAGCTGTTTTTT | CAIGDQWGSNTGELFF | - | TRBJ2-2 | - | TRBV10-3
TGTGCCAGCATTCCGGGACAGCGGTATGGCTACACCTTC | CASIPGQRYGYTF | few | TRBJ1-2 | TRBD1 | TRBV2
TGTGCCAGCAGTTACACTCTCGGCGCCCCCTACTATGGCTACACCTTC | CASSYTLGAPYYGYTF | few | TRBJ1-2 | - | TRBV6-5
TGTGCCAGCAGCTCGGACGCATTTATGGGAGAGACCCAGTACTTC | CASSSDAFMGETQYF | - | TRBJ2-5 | - | TRBV7-9
TGTGCTAGTGGTGCCTTAAGCGGGGGGGCAGATACGCAGTATTTT | CASGALSGGADTQYF | - | TRBJ2-3 | TRBD2 | TRBV12-5
TGCGCCAGCAGTGAGCTAGGTTCCTACGAGCAGTACTTC | CASSELGSYEQYF | - | TRBJ2-7 | - | TRBV10-2
TGCAGCGTTGAGGGGCTAGCGGGGGTCCAAGAGACCCAGTACTTC | CSVEGLAGVQETQYF | - | TRBJ2-5 | TRBD2 | TRBV29-1
TGTGCCAGCAGTTACGACAGAGGCGAGCAGTACTTC | CASSYDRGEQYF | - | TRBJ2-7 | - | TRBV6-2/TRBV6-3
TGTGCCACCAGTGATTTTTCGGACATATCTACCCATGAGCAGTTCTTC | CATSDFSDISTHEQFF | - | TRBJ2-1 | - | TRBV24-1
TGTGCCAGCAGTACCACCGGGACAGGGGTTGAGCAGTACTTC | CASSTTGTGVEQYF | - | TRBJ2-7 | TRBD1 | TRBV28
TGTGCCAGCAGTTTATGGGGACTAGCGGGGGGGCGGCTCTCAGATACGCAGTATTTT | CASSLWGLAGGRLSDTQYF | - | TRBJ2-3 | TRBD2 | TRBV27
TGTGCCAGCAGCCAATCGGGACTAGCTGGCAGGGAGACCCAGTACTTC | CASSQSGLAGRETQYF | - | TRBJ2-5 | TRBD2 | TRBV3-1/TRBV3-2
TGTGCCAGCAGCCTGGGGACACCAGATACGCAGTATTTT | CASSLGTPDTQYF | - | TRBJ2-3 | - | TRBV7-3
TGTGCCAGCAGTTACTCGTTAGCGGATCTCTCCTACGAGCAGTACTTC | CASSYSLADLSYEQYF | once | TRBJ2-7 | - | TRBV6-2/TRBV6-3
TGCAGCGTTATGGGGATCAATGAGCAGTTCTTC | CSVMGINEQFF | - | TRBJ2-1 | - | TRBV29-1
TGTGCCAGCAGCCCCTGGGCTGCAACTAATGAAAAACTGTTTTTT | CASSPWAATNEKLFF | once | TRBJ1-4 | - | TRBV6-5
TGTGCCAGCAGCTTAGAGGCAGCCAGGGGACTGTTTTTT | CASSLEAARGLFF | - | TRBJ1-4 | - | TRBV7-9
TGTGCCAGCAGGCCATGGCAGGGAATCGTGAATGAGCAGTTCTTC | CASRPWQGIVNEQFF | - | TRBJ2-1 | - | TRBV7-9
TGTGCCAGCAGTTACGTGGCCCGAAACACCATATATTTT | CASSYVARNTIYF | - | TRBJ1-3 | - | TRBV6-5
TGTGCCAGCTCACCCGGGACAGGGACTAACTATGGCTACACCTTC | CASSPGTGTNYGYTF | - | TRBJ1-2 | TRBD1 | TRBV18